The following is a TCR beta chain sequence with its context. Other nucleotide sequences from this sample produce the same CDR3. Some clones are missing from TCRdb's copy, which holds only in-frame ones; the method was immunoSEQ multiplex PCR. The sample consists of 1.5 million to 2.5 million clones, roughly 94% of them appearing once. These data are taken from a study of shared clonotypes between healthy human individuals. Background on the study: Each donor's CD4 naive and CD4 memory cells filled three plates apiece, CD8 naive two, and CD8 memory one.

Terminally differentiated effector memory CD45RA+ cells were excluded from the naive CD8 cells, which were CD45RO-negative and positively selected for CCR7. The V end lost 3 bases, the J end lost 2 bases, and 3 bases lay between the germline ends. The CDR3 length is 12 residues. Germline V gives CDR1 MNHNS, CDR2 SASEGT. This TCR came from a man aged 18 to 35 in good health. Sequenced: naive CD8+ T cells sorted from blood. The V call is TRBV6-1, the J call TRBJ2-3; D gene ambiguous. CDR3 sequence (DNA): TGTGCCAGCAGTGACCTCACAGATACGCAGTATTTT. Encoded protein: CASSDLTDTQYF.